One and the same sample provided the 25 T cell receptor beta chains below, sequenced in a study of identical twins. TCRdb reprocessed the 5' RACE reads with MiXCR, giving one entry per CDR3 protein. Of 350,000 to 600,000 distinct CDR3 sequences in the sample, 13% to 15% are singletons; the top ten hold around 0.48%. These data were also filed under a second study, of yellow fever vaccine responses in identical twins.

Source material: CD4+ T cells sorted from blood. These TCRs come from a young woman in good health.

In this sample, this clonotype turned up a few times. This chain connects TRBV20-1 to TRBJ2-5; 15 bases fit TRBD2. The V gene end was trimmed by 6 bases and the J gene end by 5 bases; junction bases not matched to a gene: 10. CDR1 DFQATT and CDR2 SNEGSKA come from the germline V gene (reference sequence). CDR3 length: 16 amino acids. The CDR3 region is CSAAGTSGRRGETQYF. Written as DNA, the CDR3 is TGCAGTGCAGCCGGGACTAGCGGGAGGAGGGGGGAGACCCAGTACTTC.

The CDR3 sequence: CASSPSPIGQETQYF. The CDR3 region has the DNA TGTGCCAGCTCACCATCTCCGATAGGACAAGAGACCCAGTACTTC. This sequence joins TRBV18 and TRBJ2-5; D ambiguous. The germline CDR1 and CDR2 sequences are KGHSH and LQKENI. Trimming removed 2 bases from V and 2 bases from J, with 12 bases in between. This CDR3 contains 15 residues.

This clonotype was counted only a few times. The genes are TRBV11-2 and TRBJ2-5; D remains ambiguous. Trimming shortened V by 1 base and J by 2 bases, and 8 bases separated the two germline ends. Germline V gene data show CDR1 as SGHAT and CDR2 as FQNNGV. The CDR3 has 14 residues. CDR3 DNA sequence: TGTGCCAGCAGCTTAGGCTCACGTCAAGAGACCCAGTACTTC. Translation: CASSLGSRQETQYF.

The V and J genes are TRBV24-1 and TRBJ2-4; D is ambiguous. The CDR3 consists of 13 residues. Trimming took off 3 bases at V and 6 bases at J, with 8 bases between the two ends. Germline V gene data show CDR1 as KGHDR and CDR2 as SFDVKD. The CDR3 loop reads CATSDRTVNIQYF. In DNA form, the CDR3 reads TGTGCCACCAGTGATCGGACCGTAAACATTCAGTACTTC.

The sample holds a few counts of this clonotype. This sequence joins TRBV9 and TRBJ2-3, with D uncertain. Looked up from germline, CDR1 is SGDLS and CDR2 is YYNGEE. Trimming took off 4 bases at V and 2 bases at J, with 11 bases between the two ends. The CDR3 is 14 residues long. The CDR3 region is CASSFQPSTDTQYF. The CDR3 DNA reads TGTGCCAGCAGCTTTCAACCGTCCACAGATACGCAGTATTTT. Drawing the rest from reference TRBV9 and TRBJ2-3, the complete variable domain is DSGVTQTPKHLITATGQRVTLRCSPRSGDLSVYWYQQSLDQGLQFLIQYYNGEERAKGNILERFSAQQFPDLHSELNLSSLELGDSALYFCASSFQPSTDTQYFGPGTRLTVL.

The rearrangement links TRBV28 to TRBJ2-7; no clear D gene. The CDR3 covers 16 residues. From germline, CDR1 is MDHEN and CDR2 SYDVKM. Trimming removed 5 bases at V and 0 bases at J, with 17 bases between. The CDR3 bases are TGTGCCAGCAGTCTAGGGCGGCCGACAAGCTCCTACGAGCAGTACTTC. Its translation is CASSLGRPTSSYEQYF.

The chain combines TRBV4-2 with TRBJ2-1; TRBD2 aligns across 11 bases. The V gene end was trimmed by 1 base and the J gene end by 6 bases; junction bases not matched to a gene: 8. Germline CDR1 LGHNA, CDR2 YNFKEQ. This CDR3 is 17 amino acids long. The CDR3 DNA sequence: TGTGCCAGCAGCCAAGCCAGGTTAGCGGGAGGGATCAATGAGCAGTTCTTC. Amino acids: CASSQARLAGGINEQFF.

Of note for this clonotype: One junction end disagrees with the germline gene, perhaps due to a read error. The chain carries TRBV5-6 and TRBJ2-5; 7 bases are shared with TRBD1. The CDR3 contains 13 residues. Germline V lookup: CDR1 SGHDT, CDR2 YYEEEE. CDR3 in amino acids: CASGRQGQGTQYF. The CDR3 nucleotides are TGTGCCAGCGGAAGACAGGGACAAGGGACCCAGTACTTC.

This clonotype has only a few counts. The V call is TRBV5-1, the J call TRBJ2-2, with 7 positions matching TRBD2. CDR1 and CDR2 from the germline V gene are SGHRS and YFSETQ. The CDR3 runs 15 residues. V dropped 7 bases and J dropped 5; count of bases not matched to a gene: 11. CDR3 nucleotides: TGCGCCAGCTCATCCCCGGGAGGTTCTACCGGGGAGCTGTTTTTT. It codes for CASSSPGGSTGELFF.

This clonotype appeared a few times. The chain joins TRBV11-2 to TRBJ2-2, with 9 bases fitting TRBD2. This CDR3 contains 14 residues. The germline V gene encodes CDR1 SGHAT and CDR2 FQNNGV. V lost 4 bases to trimming and J lost 5 bases; unmatched junction nucleotides: 2. The DNA of the CDR3 is TGTGCCAGCAGCTCTAGCGGGATTACCGGGGAGCTGTTTTTT. Translating gives CASSSSGITGELFF.

This clonotype has only a few counts. The chain's CDR3 is CSAGLQRTSTDTQYF. In DNA form, the CDR3 reads TGCAGTGCTGGCCTCCAGCGGACTAGCACAGATACGCAGTATTTT. V gene TRBV20-1 combines with J gene TRBJ2-3, with a weak D call TRBD2 (5 bases). Germline V CDR1 and CDR2: DFQATT, SNEGSKA (reference sequence). The CDR3 spans 15 residues. The ends were cut back, 5 bases at V and 0 bases at J, with 15 bases in the middle.

This clonotype was found a few times. The chain carries TRBV12-3 or TRBV12-4 and TRBJ2-6; TRBD1 might be the D (6 bases). With 5 bases removed from V and 2 bases from J, the gap between germline ends came to 13 bases. This CDR3 is 16 amino acids long. CDR3 region: CASSPNPGAGANVLTF. The CDR3 nucleotides are TGTGCCAGCAGTCCTAATCCAGGGGCTGGGGCCAACGTCCTGACTTTC.

The chain links TRBV6-5 to TRBJ2-5; 10 positions agree with TRBD2. Germline CDR1 MNHEY, CDR2 SVGAGI. This CDR3 is built from 16 residues. J was trimmed by 5 bases and V by 0 bases; bases with no gene match: 6. In DNA form, the CDR3 reads TGTGCCAGCAGTTACTCGTATCCAGCGGGAGGGGAGACCCAGTACTTC. Protein: CASSYSYPAGGETQYF.

The chain recombines TRBV5-6 with TRBJ2-3; 9 positions match TRBD2. This CDR3 has 15 residues. J lost 2 bases, V lost 4 bases, and 5 bases had no gene match. Germline V gene sequence: CDR1 SGHDT, CDR2 YYEEEE. The CDR3 is CASSLSGRLTDTQYF. CDR3 DNA sequence: TGTGCCAGCAGCCTCAGCGGGAGGCTCACAGATACGCAGTATTTT.

This clonotype was counted a few times. This chain joins TRBV3-1 and TRBJ2-3; possibly TRBD2 for D (7 bases). Germline values: CDR1 LGHDT, CDR2 YNNKEL (reference sequence). The CDR3 is 16 residues long. V was pared by 1 base and J by 6 bases, with 17 bases between. The CDR3: CASSQVGGLVADTQYF. CDR3 in DNA: TGTGCCAGCAGCCAAGTCGGGGGGCTTGTCGCTGATACGCAGTATTTT.

V is TRBV20-1 and J is TRBJ2-2; D is uncertain. CDR1 and CDR2 (germline): DFQATT, SNEGSKA (reference sequence). The CDR3 is 15 residues long. The V end was cut by 2 bases, the J end by 6 bases, with 16 bases between. CDR3 sequence reads: CSARFREVVSGELFF. The CDR3 DNA sequence: TGCAGTGCTAGATTCCGAGAGGTGGTTTCCGGGGAGCTGTTTTTT.

The chain combines TRBV28 with TRBJ2-6, with D tentatively TRBD1 or TRBD2 (6 bases each). This CDR3 comprises 17 residues. The V gene's germline CDR1 is MDHEN and CDR2 SYDVKM. Trimming took off 2 bases at V and 4 bases at J, with 15 bases between the two ends. CDR3 bases: TGTGCCAGCAGTTTAGAAGGGGGGCTGCGAGGGGCCAACGTCCTGACTTTC. Translating it yields CASSLEGGLRGANVLTF. Complete variable domain (other parts from reference TRBV28 and TRBJ2-6): DVKVTQSSRYLVKRTGEKVFLECVQDMDHENMFWYRQDPGLGLRLIYFSYDVKMKEKGDIPEGYSVSREKKERFSLILESASTNQTSMYLCASSLEGGLRGANVLTFGAGSRLTVL.

This clonotype was observed once. The chain employs TRBV19 and TRBJ2-5, with D unresolved. V was clipped by 10 bases and J by 3 bases, with 9 bases between them. CDR1 and CDR2 from the germline V gene are LNHDA and SQIVND (reference sequence). The CDR3 length is 11 residues. This CDR3 reads CATQQKETQYF. The CDR3 coding sequence is TGTGCCACACAGCAAAAAGAGACCCAGTACTTC.

This chain uses TRBV15 with TRBJ1-4; perhaps TRBD1 as D (5 bases). Trimming pared 0 bases from V and 11 bases from J, leaving 13 bases between. Germline-derived CDR1 and CDR2 are LNHNV and YYDKDF (reference sequence). CDR3 length equals 14 residues. The chain's CDR3 is CATSREGTEKKLFF. CDR3 nucleotide sequence: TGTGCCACCAGCAGAGAAGGGACGGAAAAGAAACTGTTTTTT.

The CDR3 DNA sequence: TGCGCCAGCAGCTTGGTGGCCAGCGGGGTCCTCCCTAATGAGCAGTTCTTC. Encoded protein: CASSLVASGVLPNEQFF. The chain is built from TRBV5-1 and TRBJ2-1; TRBD2 matches at 7 bases. The CDR3 covers 17 residues. Per germline, CDR1 SGHRS and CDR2 YFSETQ. With 0 bases clipped from V and 7 bases from J, the junction kept 13 bases outside the gene matches.

This clonotype was counted ten times or more. V usage is TRBV12-3 or TRBV12-4 and J usage is TRBJ1-5; TRBD1 is a possible D gene (5 bases). The CDR3 runs 15 residues. Trimming left V 4 bases short and J 4 bases short, with 14 bases between. The CDR3 region is CASSSLDGGNQPQHF. CDR3 nucleotides: TGTGCCAGCAGTTCGCTTGACGGGGGTAATCAGCCCCAGCATTTT.

The V call is TRBV2, the J call TRBJ2-5; D ambiguous. The CDR3 covers 13 residues. Trimming left V 4 bases short and J 3 bases short, with 9 bases between. CDR1 and CDR2 (germline): SNHLY, FYNNEI. The CDR3: CASSAGEKETQYF. CDR3 bases: TGTGCCAGCAGTGCCGGAGAGAAAGAGACCCAGTACTTC.

The CDR3 loop is CATSRERGDGELFF. The CDR3 DNA reads as TGTGCCACCAGCAGAGAACGGGGCGACGGGGAGCTGTTTTTT. This chain links TRBV15 with TRBJ2-2, with D perhaps being TRBD1 or TRBD2 (5 bases each). V shed 0 bases and J shed 7 bases, with 9 bases lying between them. Per germline, CDR1 LNHNV and CDR2 YYDKDF (reference sequence). The CDR3 has 14 residues.

V and J are TRBV5-1 and TRBJ2-5, with TRBD1 identical over 8 bases. The length of the CDR3 is 16 residues. Germline-derived CDR1 and CDR2 are SGHRS and YFSETQ. Trimming cost V 4 bases and J 5 bases; bases outside gene matches: 13. This CDR3 is CASSIAIDRGSETQYF. The CDR3 coding sequence is TGCGCCAGCAGCATCGCTATTGACAGGGGATCGGAGACCCAGTACTTC.

V gene TRBV3-1 combines with J gene TRBJ2-4, with 9 nucleotides matching TRBD1. CDR3 length: 17 residues. Germline-derived CDR1 and CDR2 are LGHDT and YNNKEL (reference sequence). Losses at the gene ends were 5 bases for V and 8 bases for J; bases not matched to a gene: 16. The CDR3 coding sequence is TGTGCCAGCAGCTATCAATTCGGACAGGGGAATCCTCACATTCAGTACTTC. Its translation: CASSYQFGQGNPHIQYF.